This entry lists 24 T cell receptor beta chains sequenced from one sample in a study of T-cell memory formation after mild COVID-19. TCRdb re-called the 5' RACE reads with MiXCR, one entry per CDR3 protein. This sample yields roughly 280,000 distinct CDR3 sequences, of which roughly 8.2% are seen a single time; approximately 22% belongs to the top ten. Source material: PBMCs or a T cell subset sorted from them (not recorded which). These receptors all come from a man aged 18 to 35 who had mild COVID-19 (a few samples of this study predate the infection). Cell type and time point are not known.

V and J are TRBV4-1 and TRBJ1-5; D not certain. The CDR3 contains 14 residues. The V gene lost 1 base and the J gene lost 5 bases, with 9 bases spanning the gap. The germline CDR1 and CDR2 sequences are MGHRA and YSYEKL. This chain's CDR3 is CASSQGEGDQPQHF. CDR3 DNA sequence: TGCGCCAGCAGCCAAGGCGAGGGAGATCAGCCCCAGCATTTT.

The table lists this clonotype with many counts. The CDR3 region has the DNA TGTGCCAGCAGCTTGCTAGCGGGGATCACAGATACGCAGTATTTT. It is translated as CASSLLAGITDTQYF. The V gene is TRBV5-6, the J gene TRBJ2-3, with 9 bases matching TRBD2. Unmatched junction bases numbered 2, after V lost 1 base and J lost 2 bases. This CDR3 comprises 15 residues. From germline, CDR1 is SGHDT and CDR2 YYEEEE.

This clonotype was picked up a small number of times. The CDR3 DNA is TGTGCCAGCAGGGTACAGGGAAATGGGAATCAGCCCCAGCATTTT. Its protein product is CASRVQGNGNQPQHF. The chain uses TRBV12-3 or TRBV12-4 and TRBJ1-5; the D gene is possibly TRBD1 (6 bases). V was trimmed by 6 bases and J by 4 bases, leaving 16 bases between them. The CDR3 is made up of 15 amino acids.

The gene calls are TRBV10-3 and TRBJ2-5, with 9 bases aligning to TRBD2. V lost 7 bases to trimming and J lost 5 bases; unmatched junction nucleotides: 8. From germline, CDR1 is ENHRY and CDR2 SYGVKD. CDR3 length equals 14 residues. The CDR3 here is CAITPSGALETQYF. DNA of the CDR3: TGTGCCATCACTCCTAGCGGGGCATTGGAGACCCAGTACTTC.

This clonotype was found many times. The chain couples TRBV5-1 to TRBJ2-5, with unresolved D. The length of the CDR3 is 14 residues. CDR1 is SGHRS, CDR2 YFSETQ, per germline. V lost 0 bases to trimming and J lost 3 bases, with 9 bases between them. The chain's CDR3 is CASSLGVQEETQYF. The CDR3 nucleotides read TGCGCCAGCAGCTTGGGAGTTCAGGAAGAGACCCAGTACTTC. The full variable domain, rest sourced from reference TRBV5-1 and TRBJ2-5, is KAGVTQTPRYLIKTRGQQVTLSCSPISGHRSVSWYQQTPGQGLQFLFEYFSETQRNKGNFPGRFSGRQFSNSRSEMNVSTLELGDSALYLCASSLGVQEETQYFGPGTRLLVL.

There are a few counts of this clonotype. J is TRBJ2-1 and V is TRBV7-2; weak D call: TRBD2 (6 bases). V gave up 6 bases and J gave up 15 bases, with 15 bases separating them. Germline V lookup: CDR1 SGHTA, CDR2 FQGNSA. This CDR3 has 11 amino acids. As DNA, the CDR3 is TGTGCCAGCAGTTCCGGACTATTGTTGTTCTTC. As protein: CASSSGLLLFF.

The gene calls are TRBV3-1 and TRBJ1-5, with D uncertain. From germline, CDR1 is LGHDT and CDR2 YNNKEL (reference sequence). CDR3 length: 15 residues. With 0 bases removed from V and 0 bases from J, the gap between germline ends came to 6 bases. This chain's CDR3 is CASSQDSDSNQPQHF. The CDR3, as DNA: TGTGCCAGCAGCCAAGATTCGGATAGCAATCAGCCCCAGCATTTT.

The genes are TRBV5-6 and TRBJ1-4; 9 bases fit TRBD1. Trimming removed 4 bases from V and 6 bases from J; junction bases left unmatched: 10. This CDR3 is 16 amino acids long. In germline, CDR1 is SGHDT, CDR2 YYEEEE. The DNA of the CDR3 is TGTGCCAGCAGCCTGATGACAGGGGGGATTTATGAAAAACTGTTTTTT. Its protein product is CASSLMTGGIYEKLFF.

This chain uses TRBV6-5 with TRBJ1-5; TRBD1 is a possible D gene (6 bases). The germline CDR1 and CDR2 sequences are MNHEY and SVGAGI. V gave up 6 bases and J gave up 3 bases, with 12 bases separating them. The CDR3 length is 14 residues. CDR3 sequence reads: CASRDQGTNQPQHF. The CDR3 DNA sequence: TGTGCCAGCAGGGACCAGGGGACCAATCAGCCCCAGCATTTT.

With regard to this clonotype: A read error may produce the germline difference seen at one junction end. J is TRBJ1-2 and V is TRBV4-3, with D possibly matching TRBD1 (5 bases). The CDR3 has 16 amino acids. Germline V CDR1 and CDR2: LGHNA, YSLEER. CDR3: CPSRDVLRVANYGYTF. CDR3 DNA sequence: TGCCCCAGCAGGGACGTCCTCAGAGTAGCTAACTATGGCTACACCTTC.

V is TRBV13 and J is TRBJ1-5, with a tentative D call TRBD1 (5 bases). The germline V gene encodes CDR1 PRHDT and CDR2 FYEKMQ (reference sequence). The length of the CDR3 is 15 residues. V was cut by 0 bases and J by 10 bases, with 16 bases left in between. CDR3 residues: CASSLGGRTGRPQHF. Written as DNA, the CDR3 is TGTGCCAGCAGCTTAGGGGGACGGACCGGACGTCCCCAGCATTTT.

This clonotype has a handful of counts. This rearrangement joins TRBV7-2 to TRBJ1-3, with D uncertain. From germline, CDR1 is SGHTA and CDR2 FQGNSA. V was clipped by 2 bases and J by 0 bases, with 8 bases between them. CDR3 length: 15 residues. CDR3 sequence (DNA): TGTGCCAGCAGCTTAAGCTGGGTCTCTGGAAACACCATATATTTT. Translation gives CASSLSWVSGNTIYF. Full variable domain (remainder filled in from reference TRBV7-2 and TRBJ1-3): GAGVSQSPSNKVTEKGKDVELRCDPISGHTALYWYRQSLGQGLEFLIYFQGNSAPDKSGLPSDRFSAERTGGSVSTLTIQRTQQEDSAVYLCASSLSWVSGNTIYFGEGSWLTVV.

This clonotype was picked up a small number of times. The CDR3, as DNA: TGTGCCAGCAGCTCAATATATAGCGGGGAAGAGACCCAGTACTTC. Translation gives CASSSIYSGEETQYF. The V gene is TRBV7-2, the J gene TRBJ2-5; 8 bases agree with TRBD2. Per the germline V gene, CDR1 is SGHTA and CDR2 is FQGNSA. CDR3 length equals 15 residues. With V trimmed by 4 bases and J by 3 bases, 7 bases remained unmatched.

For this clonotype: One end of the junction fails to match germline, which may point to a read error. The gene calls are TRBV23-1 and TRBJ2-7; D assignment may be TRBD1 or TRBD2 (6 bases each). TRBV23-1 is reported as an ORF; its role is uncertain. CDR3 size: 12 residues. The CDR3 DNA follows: TGCGACAGCAGTTTGGGGGGCCAGGAGCAGTACTTC. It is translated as CDSSLGGQEQYF.

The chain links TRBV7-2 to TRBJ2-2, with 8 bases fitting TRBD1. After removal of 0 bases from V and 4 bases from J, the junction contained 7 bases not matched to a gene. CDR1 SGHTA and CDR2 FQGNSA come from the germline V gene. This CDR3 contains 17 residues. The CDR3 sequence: CASSLATRGLVTGELFF. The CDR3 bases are TGTGCCAGCAGCTTAGCGACCAGGGGGCTCGTCACCGGGGAGCTGTTTTTT.

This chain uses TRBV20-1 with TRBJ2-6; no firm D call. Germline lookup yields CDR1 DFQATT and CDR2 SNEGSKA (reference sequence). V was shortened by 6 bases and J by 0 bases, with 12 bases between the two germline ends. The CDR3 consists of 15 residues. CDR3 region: CSAFAASSGANVLTF. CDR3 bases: TGCAGTGCCTTCGCGGCCAGCTCTGGGGCCAACGTCCTGACTTTC.

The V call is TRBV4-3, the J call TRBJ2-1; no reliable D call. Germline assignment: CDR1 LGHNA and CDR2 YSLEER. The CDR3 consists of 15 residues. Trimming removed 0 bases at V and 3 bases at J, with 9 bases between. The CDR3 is CASSQDIGYYNEQFF. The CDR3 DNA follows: TGCGCCAGCAGCCAAGATATTGGGTACTACAATGAGCAGTTCTTC.

DNA for the CDR3: TGTGCCAGCAGCCGGACTAGACAAGAGACCCAGTACTTC. Its translation: CASSRTRQETQYF. This chain uses TRBV11-2 with TRBJ2-5, with TRBD2 matching 7 bases. In germline, CDR1 is SGHAT, CDR2 FQNNGV. The ends lost 5 bases at V and 2 bases at J; junction bases unmatched: 2. The CDR3 is 13 amino acids.

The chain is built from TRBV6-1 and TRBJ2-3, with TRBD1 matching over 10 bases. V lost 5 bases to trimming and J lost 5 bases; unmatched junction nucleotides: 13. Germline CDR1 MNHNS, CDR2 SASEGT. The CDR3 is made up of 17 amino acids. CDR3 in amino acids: CASSSRYRQGAQDTQYF. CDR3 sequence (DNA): TGTGCCAGCAGTTCAAGGTATAGACAGGGGGCTCAAGATACGCAGTATTTT.

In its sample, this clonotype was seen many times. The CDR3 reads CASSLPRVTDTQYF. For the CDR3, the DNA is TGTGCCAGCAGCTTACCGCGGGTAACAGATACGCAGTATTTT. The chain couples TRBV7-9 to TRBJ2-3, with a weak D call TRBD2 (5 bases). In germline, CDR1 is SEHNR, CDR2 FQNEAQ (reference sequence). The V gene lost 2 bases and the J gene lost 3 bases, with 9 bases spanning the gap. CDR3 length: 14 amino acids.

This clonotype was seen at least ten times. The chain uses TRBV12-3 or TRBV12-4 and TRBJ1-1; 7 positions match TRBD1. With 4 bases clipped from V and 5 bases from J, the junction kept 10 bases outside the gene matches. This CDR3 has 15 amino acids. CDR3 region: CASSSPGGQWTEAFF. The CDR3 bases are TGTGCCAGCAGTTCCCCAGGGGGGCAGTGGACTGAAGCTTTCTTT.

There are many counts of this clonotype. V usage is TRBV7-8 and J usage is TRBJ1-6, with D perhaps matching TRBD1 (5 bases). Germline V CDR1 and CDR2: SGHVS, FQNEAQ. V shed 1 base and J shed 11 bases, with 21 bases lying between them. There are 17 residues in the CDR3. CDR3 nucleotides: TGTGCCAGCAGCTTAGATCTCTGGGCAGGGAGAGTGGCACCCCTCCACTTT. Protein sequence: CASSLDLWAGRVAPLHF.

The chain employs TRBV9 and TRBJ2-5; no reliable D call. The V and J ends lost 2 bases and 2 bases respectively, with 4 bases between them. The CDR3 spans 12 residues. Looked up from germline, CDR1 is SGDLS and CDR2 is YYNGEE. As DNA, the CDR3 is TGTGCCAGCAGCGTTTTGCAAGAGACCCAGTACTTC. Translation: CASSVLQETQYF.

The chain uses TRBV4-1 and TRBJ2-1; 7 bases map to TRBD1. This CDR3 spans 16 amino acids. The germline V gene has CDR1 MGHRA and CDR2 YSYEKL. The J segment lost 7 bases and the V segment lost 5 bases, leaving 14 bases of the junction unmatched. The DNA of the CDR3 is TGCGCCAGCAGCACTCTCCCGAGGGGACAGATTAATGAGCAGTTCTTC. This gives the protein CASSTLPRGQINEQFF.